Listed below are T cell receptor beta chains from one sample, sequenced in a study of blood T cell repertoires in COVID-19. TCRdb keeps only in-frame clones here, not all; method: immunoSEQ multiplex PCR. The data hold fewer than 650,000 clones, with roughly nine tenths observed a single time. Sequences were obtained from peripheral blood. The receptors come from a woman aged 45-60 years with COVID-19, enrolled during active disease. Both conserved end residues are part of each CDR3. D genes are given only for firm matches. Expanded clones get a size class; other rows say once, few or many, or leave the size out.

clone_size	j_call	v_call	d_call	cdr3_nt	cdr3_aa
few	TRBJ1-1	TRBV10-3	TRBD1	TGTGCCATCAAGGACCGAACCGGGACAGGGAACACTGAAGCTTTCTTT	CAIKDRTGTGNTEAFF
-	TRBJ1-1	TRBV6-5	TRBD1	TGTGCCAGCATCCGGGACAGGCGAACTGAAGCTTTCTTT	CASIRDRRTEAFF
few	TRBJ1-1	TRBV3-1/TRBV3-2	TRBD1	TGTGCCAGCAGTTGGGGACAGTCGGACACTGAAGCTTTCTTT	CASSWGQSDTEAFF
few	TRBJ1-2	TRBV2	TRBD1	TGTGCCAGCAGTGAAACGGGTTTTGAGACAGGGGAAGGCTACACCTTC	CASSETGFETGEGYTF
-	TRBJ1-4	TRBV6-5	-	TGTGCCGTAACTAGGGGGTTTAATGAAAAACTGTTTTTT	CAVTRGFNEKLFF
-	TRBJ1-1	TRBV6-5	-	TGTGCCAGCAGGTCCCAGGGTTGGGCTGAAGCTTTCTTT	CASRSQGWAEAFF
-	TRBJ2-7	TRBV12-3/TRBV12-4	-	TGTGCCAGCAGTTTTTACGGGGAGCAGTACTTC	CASSFYGEQYF
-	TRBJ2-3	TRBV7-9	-	TGTGCCAGCAGCCTAACGGGGATAGATACGCAGTATTTT	CASSLTGIDTQYF
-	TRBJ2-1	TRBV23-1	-	TGCGCCAGCATCCTAATGGAGCGCAATGAGCAGTTCTTC	CASILMERNEQFF
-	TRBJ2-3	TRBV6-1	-	TGTGCCAGCAGTGACTTCTTCGTCCCTAGCACAGATACGCAGTATTTT	CASSDFFVPSTDTQYF
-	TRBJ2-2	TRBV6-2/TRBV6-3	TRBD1	TGTGCCAGCAGCCCGACAGGGGGATACACCGGGGAGCTGTTTTTT	CASSPTGGYTGELFF
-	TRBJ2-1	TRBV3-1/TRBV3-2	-	TGTGCCAGCAGCCCGTGGGGGCTAGCGGATCTTCATGAGCAGTTCTTC	CASSPWGLADLHEQFF
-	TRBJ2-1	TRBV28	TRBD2	TGTGCCAGCAGTTCCCCCGCCGGGGGGGCTTATGAGCAGTTCTTC	CASSSPAGGAYEQFF
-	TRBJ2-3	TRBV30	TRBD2	TGTGCCTGGAATAGTGGCGGGGGTACAGATACGCAGTATTTT	CAWNSGGGTDTQYF
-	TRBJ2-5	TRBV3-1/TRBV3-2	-	TGTGCCAGCAGCCACTCTCAGGGCTCCCTAGAGACCCAGTACTTC	CASSHSQGSLETQYF
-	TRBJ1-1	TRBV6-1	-	TGTGCCAGCAGTGAAGAGGGGGTGACTGAAGCTTTCTTT	CASSEEGVTEAFF
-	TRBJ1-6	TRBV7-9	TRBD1	TGTGCCAGCAGCTTCGGGACAGCCTATAATTCACCCCTCCACTTT	CASSFGTAYNSPLHF
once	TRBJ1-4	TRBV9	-	TGTGCCAGCAGCGTAGAGGGGAACACTAATGAAAAACTGTTTTTT	CASSVEGNTNEKLFF
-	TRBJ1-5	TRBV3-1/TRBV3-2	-	TGTGCCAGCAGCCAAGAAGGCGGGCCCCAGCATTTT	CASSQEGGPQHF
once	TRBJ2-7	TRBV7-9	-	TGTGCCAGCAGCCTTGGGACTTTCGAGCAGTACTTC	CASSLGTFEQYF
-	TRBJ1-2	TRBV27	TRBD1	TGTGCCAGCTGGACAGGCCGAGGCTACACCTTC	CASWTGRGYTF
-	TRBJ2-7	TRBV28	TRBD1	TGTGCCAGCAGTTCCGGACAGGGGATTTCCTACGAGCAGTACTTC	CASSSGQGISYEQYF
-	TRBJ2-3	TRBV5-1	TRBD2	TGCGCCAGCAGCTTGGGTTTGCGGGGGGGCCAAAATACGCAGTATTTT	CASSLGLRGGQNTQYF